This T cell receptor (beta chain) is from a study of CD8 T cells in ankylosing spondylitis. Findings and caveats of the study: Disease-linked clones were found to be CD8+ and relatively rare in peripheral blood. Seemingly distinctive of ankylosing spondylitis blood was a TCR beta motif formed by eight highly homologous variants.

Concerning this clonotype: Its antigen is not known.

Each CDR3 protein gets one entry after TCRdb re-called the 5' RACE reads with MiXCR. The data hold about 440,000 distinct CDR3 sequences, with 17% observed a single time. Germline CDR1 reads SGHRS; CDR2 reads YFSETQ. Trimming took off 0 bases at V and 3 bases at J, with 18 bases between the two ends. This CDR3 spans 17 amino acids. The sample was blood, either unsorted or a sorted T cell fraction (not recorded which). The rearrangement uses TRBV5-1 and TRBJ1-1; D is possibly TRBD1 (6 bases). The source is a male donor with ankylosing spondylitis. The CDR3 bases are TGCGCCAGCAGCTTGGCCCGCCTAGGCCAGGGGTACACTGAAGCTTTCTTT. Protein product: CASSLARLGQGYTEAFF.